The T cell receptor (beta chain) under discussion was sequenced for a study of blood T cell repertoires in COVID-19. Study overall: Acute and convalescent COVID-19 specimens originated in the United States, Italy and Spain. PBMCs, B-cell-depleted T cells, or T cells were the source of the cDNA or gDNA that made up the material.

Methods used by the authors: Amplified reference gene primers provided the basis for estimating nucleated cell counts. Sequencing was performed with immunoSEQ multiplex PCR; in TCRdb, only in-frame clones are kept and a portion is missing. V, J and clone size are those of that table, while D and trimming were read from the DNA. The sample records more than 40,000 clones, 82% being singletons. The CDR3 loop spans 14 amino acids. V was pared by 5 bases and J by 5 bases, with 5 bases of the junction left unmatched. Germline V gene data show CDR1 as GTSNPN and CDR2 as SVGIG (reference sequence). The V and J genes are TRBV30 and TRBJ2-3, with 12 bases that match TRBD1. This clonotype originated in a human donor with acute or convalescent COVID-19. The donor label of this sample is uncertain. The sequenced sample consisted of peripheral blood. CDR3: CAWVGTGGLDTQYF. The CDR3 DNA is TGTGCCTGGGTAGGGACAGGGGGCTTAGATACGCAGTATTTT.